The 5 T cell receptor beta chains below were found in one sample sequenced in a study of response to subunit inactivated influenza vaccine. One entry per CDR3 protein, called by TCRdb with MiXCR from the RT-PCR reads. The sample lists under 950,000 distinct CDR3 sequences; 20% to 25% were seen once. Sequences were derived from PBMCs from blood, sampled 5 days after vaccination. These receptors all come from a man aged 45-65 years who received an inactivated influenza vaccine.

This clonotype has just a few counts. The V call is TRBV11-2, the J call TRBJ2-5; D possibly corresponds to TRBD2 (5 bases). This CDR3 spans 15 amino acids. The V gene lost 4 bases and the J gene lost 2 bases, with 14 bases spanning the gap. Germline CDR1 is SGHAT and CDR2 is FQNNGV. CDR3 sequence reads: CASSSLRERQETQYF. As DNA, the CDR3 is TGTGCCAGCAGCTCCCTGAGGGAGAGGCAAGAGACCCAGTACTTC.

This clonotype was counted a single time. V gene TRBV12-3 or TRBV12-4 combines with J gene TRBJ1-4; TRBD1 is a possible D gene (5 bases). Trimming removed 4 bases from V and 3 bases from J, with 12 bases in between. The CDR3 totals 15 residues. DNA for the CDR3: TGTGCCAGCAGTTCCCGACAGTCAGCTAATGAAAAACTGTTTTTT. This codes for CASSSRQSANEKLFF.

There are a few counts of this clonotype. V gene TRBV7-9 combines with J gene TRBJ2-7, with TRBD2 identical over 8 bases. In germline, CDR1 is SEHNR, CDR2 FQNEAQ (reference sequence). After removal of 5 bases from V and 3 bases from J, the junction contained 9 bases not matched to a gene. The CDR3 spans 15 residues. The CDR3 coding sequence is TGTGCCAGCAGCCCCAGATCTAGCGGGCTCTACGAGCAGTACTTC. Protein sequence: CASSPRSSGLYEQYF.

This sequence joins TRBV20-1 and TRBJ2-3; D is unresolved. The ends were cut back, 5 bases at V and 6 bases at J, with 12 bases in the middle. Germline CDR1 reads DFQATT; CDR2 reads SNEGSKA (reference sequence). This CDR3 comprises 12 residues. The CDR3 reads CSAPLHGDTQYF. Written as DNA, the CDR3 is TGCAGTGCTCCCCTTCACGGGGATACGCAGTATTTT.

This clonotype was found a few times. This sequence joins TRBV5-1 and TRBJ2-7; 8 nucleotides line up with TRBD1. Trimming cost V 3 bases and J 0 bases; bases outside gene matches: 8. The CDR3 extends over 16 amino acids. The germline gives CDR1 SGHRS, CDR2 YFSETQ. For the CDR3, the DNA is TGCGCCAGCAGCTCATCAGGGGGCTCGAGCTCCTACGAGCAGTACTTC. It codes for CASSSSGGSSSYEQYF.